The 13 T cell receptor beta chains below were found in one sample sequenced in a study of shared clonotypes between healthy human individuals. TCRdb's table, derived via immunoSEQ multiplex PCR, lists solely in-frame clones and lacks some. The sample contains hundreds of thousands of clones, around 80% of which appear only once. The sequencing input was PBMCs. Source of these receptors: a woman between 35 and 50 years old in good health. Some clones in this sample may be carry-over from other donors' samples.

The chain links TRBV6-6 to TRBJ1-2; 8 bases agree with TRBD1. The CDR3 contains 15 residues. V was pared by 2 bases and J by 0 bases, with 2 bases of the junction left unmatched. CDR1 is MNHNY and CDR2 is SVGAGI in the germline V gene (reference sequence). The CDR3 reads CASSYGQGPNYGYTF. The CDR3 DNA follows: TGTGCCAGCAGTTACGGACAGGGACCTAACTATGGCTACACCTTC.

Comments on this clone: This sample also contains other DNA sequences that code for the same CDR3. This rearrangement joins TRBV29-1 to TRBJ2-5, with a possible D match to TRBD2 (5 bases). CDR1 and CDR2 (germline): SQVTM, ANQGSEA. The CDR3 sequence is 12 residues long. V lost 1 base and J lost 4, with 7 bases in between. The CDR3 region is CSVEGGGETQYF. CDR3 sequence (DNA): TGCAGCGTTGAAGGAGGAGGAGAGACCCAGTACTTC.

The gene calls are TRBV27 and TRBJ2-7; 7 bases line up with TRBD2. This CDR3 comprises 15 residues. V shed 5 bases and J 0 bases; nucleotides not matched to a gene: 7. Looked up from germline, CDR1 is MNHEY and CDR2 is SMNVEV (reference sequence). The CDR3 DNA is TGTGCCAGCAGTGCCCGGGGGGTATCCTCCTACGAGCAGTACTTC. Amino acids: CASSARGVSSYEQYF.

V usage is TRBV30 and J usage is TRBJ1-2, with 8 bases that match TRBD1. The CDR3 contains 15 residues. Germline V gives CDR1 GTSNPN, CDR2 SVGIG (reference sequence). Trimming cost V 2 bases and J 5 bases; bases outside gene matches: 10. The CDR3 region is CAWSPDRGVWYGYTF. The CDR3 bases are TGTGCCTGGAGTCCCGACAGGGGTGTTTGGTATGGCTACACCTTC.

This sequence joins TRBV5-1 and TRBJ2-1; the D call may be TRBD1 or TRBD2 (5 bases each). Trimming stripped 5 bases from V and 1 base from J, with 19 bases between. The length of the CDR3 is 17 residues. Looked up from germline, CDR1 is SGHRS and CDR2 is YFSETQ. The CDR3 DNA is TGCGCCAGCAGTTTCTACGGGACCGACGGATCCTACAATGAGCAGTTCTTC. It translates to CASSFYGTDGSYNEQFF.

The chain has TRBV27 and TRBJ2-2; 7 positions agree with TRBD1. The V and J ends lost 6 bases and 4 bases, in that order; junction bases with no gene match: 11. The germline V gene encodes CDR1 MNHEY and CDR2 SMNVEV (reference sequence). The CDR3 is 16 amino acids. This chain's CDR3 is CASRRGPTGSTGELFF. CDR3 nucleotide sequence: TGTGCCAGCAGGAGGGGCCCGACAGGGTCCACCGGGGAGCTGTTTTTT.

The chain is built from TRBV30 and TRBJ2-2; D call uncertain. V lost 0 bases to trimming and J lost 6 bases, with 11 bases between them. The CDR3 is 14 amino acids. CDR1 and CDR2 (germline): GTSNPN, SVGIG (reference sequence). The CDR3 spells CAWSVRLVAGELFF. DNA of the CDR3: TGTGCCTGGAGTGTAAGGCTTGTCGCCGGGGAGCTGTTTTTT.

This sequence joins TRBV4-3 and TRBJ2-6; D is ambiguous. Germline-derived CDR1 and CDR2 are LGHNA and YSLEER. Trimming left V 1 base short and J 1 base short, with 11 bases between. This CDR3 spans 17 amino acids. The CDR3 DNA is TGCGCCAGCAGCCAAGGACCTCAATGGTCTGGGGCCAACGTCCTGACTTTC. This translates into CASSQGPQWSGANVLTF.

Comments on this clone: Other DNA sequences from this sample encode an identical CDR3 as well. V gene TRBV7-2 combines with J gene TRBJ2-3; 8 bases match TRBD2. This CDR3 spans 16 amino acids. V trimming: 1 base; J trimming: 2 bases; junction bases outside the gene matches: 5. Germline V gene sequence: CDR1 SGHTA, CDR2 FQGNSA. The CDR3 sequence: CASSLDPAGVTDTQYF. The CDR3 region has the DNA TGTGCCAGCAGCTTAGACCCAGCGGGAGTCACAGATACGCAGTATTTT.

The chain is built from TRBV18 and TRBJ2-7; TRBD1 matches at 10 bases. CDR1 is KGHSH and CDR2 is LQKENI in the germline V gene. The CDR3 loop spans 16 amino acids. The V and J ends lost 5 bases and 4 bases, in that order; junction bases with no gene match: 11. CDR3 sequence reads: CASSTGQGTGTYEQYF. The CDR3, as DNA: TGTGCCAGCTCAACGGGACAGGGGACGGGAACGTACGAGCAGTACTTC.

This clone was seen many times. A much larger clone differs by one base, so this may be a read error. Other DNA variants within this sample encode the same CDR3. CDR3 nucleotides: TGCGCCTGGGACCCGGGACAGGAGGGTGAAAAACTGTTTTTT. It specifies CAWDPGQEGEKLFF. V usage is TRBV30 and J usage is TRBJ1-4; 8 bases map to TRBD1. The CDR3 totals 14 residues. CDR1 is GTSNPN and CDR2 is SVGIG in the germline V gene (reference sequence). The entire variable domain, with the rest obtained from reference TRBV30 and TRBJ1-4, is as follows: SQTIHQWPATLVQPVGSPLSLECTVEGTSNPNLYWYRQAAGRGLQLLFYSVGIGQISSEVPQNLSASRPQDRQFILSSKKLLLSDSGFYLCAWDPGQEGEKLFFGSGTQLSVL.

A word on this clone: Mismatch with germline at one junction end may stem from a read error. The rearrangement joins TRBV7-7 to TRBJ2-1; D is possibly TRBD1 (5 bases). The CDR3 extends over 13 amino acids. CDR1 is SSHAT and CDR2 is FNYEAQ in the germline V gene (reference sequence). DNA for the CDR3: TGTGCTAGCAGCTTAGGGGCTAACAGTGAGCAGTTCTTC. Translated, it gives CASSLGANSEQFF.

The gene calls are TRBV19 and TRBJ1-1; weak D call: TRBD1 (5 bases). This CDR3 spans 14 amino acids. Germline-derived CDR1 and CDR2 are LNHDA and SQIVND (reference sequence). V was clipped by 10 bases and J by 1 base, with 16 bases between them. CDR3 loop: CATTSGQQNTEAFF. CDR3 nucleotides: TGTGCCACCACGTCAGGGCAACAGAACACTGAAGCTTTCTTT.